Below are 20 T cell receptor beta chains sequenced from a single sample in a study of blood T cell repertoires in COVID-19. The table came from immunoSEQ multiplex PCR; TCRdb's copy has only in-frame clones and leaves some out. Here the sample spans 180,000 or so clones, around 85% being singletons. Sequences were obtained from peripheral blood. These TCRs come from a person between 70 and 80 years old with COVID-19, enrolled during active disease.

The CDR3 protein is CASSIIDSPLHF. The CDR3 DNA is TGTGCCAGTAGTATAATAGATTCACCCCTCCACTTT. The V gene is TRBV19, the J gene TRBJ1-6, with D unclear. V was clipped by 2 bases and J by 8 bases, with 4 bases between them. The CDR3 totals 12 residues. Germline V gives CDR1 LNHDA, CDR2 SQIVND (reference sequence).

J is TRBJ2-1 and V is TRBV4-1; 7 bases line up with TRBD2. Germline lookup yields CDR1 MGHRA and CDR2 YSYEKL. V lost 5 bases and J lost 0; bases outside the gene matches: 7. The CDR3 loop spans 16 amino acids. CDR3: CASSEVLASSYNEQFF. Here the CDR3 DNA reads TGCGCCAGCAGCGAAGTACTAGCGAGCTCCTACAATGAGCAGTTCTTC.

The chain carries TRBV3-1 (or the pseudogene TRBV3-2) and TRBJ2-3, with 10 bases matching TRBD1. The CDR3 runs to 16 residues. The ends lost 0 bases at V and 1 base at J; junction bases unmatched: 1. Germline V CDR1 and CDR2: LGHDT, YNNKEL (reference sequence). CDR3 sequence (DNA): TGTGCCAGCAGCCAAGATGGGACAGGGGGCACAGATACGCAGTATTTT. Its translation is CASSQDGTGGTDTQYF.

V usage is TRBV28 and J usage is TRBJ2-7; TRBD2 agrees at 9 bases. V lost 5 bases and J lost 6; bases outside the gene matches: 17. The CDR3 has 17 amino acids. The germline V gene has CDR1 MDHEN and CDR2 SYDVKM. In DNA, the CDR3 is TGTGCCAGCAGTGTCGCTTCGGCGGGAGGGCCTCGTAGCGAGCAGTACTTC. Translated: CASSVASAGGPRSEQYF.

V gene TRBV7-8 combines with J gene TRBJ2-3; possibly TRBD1 for D (6 bases). The germline V gene has CDR1 SGHVS and CDR2 FQNEAQ. Deletions cut 5 bases from V and 4 bases from J, with 19 bases between. The CDR3 is 16 residues long. The CDR3 DNA follows: TGTGCCAGCAGCGTAAGCCTGGGGGCGATATCAGATACGCAGTATTTT. The encoded protein is CASSVSLGAISDTQYF.

The sample holds one count of this clone. The rearrangement uses TRBV27 and TRBJ1-5; D is possibly TRBD1 (6 bases). Germline V gene sequence: CDR1 MNHEY, CDR2 SMNVEV (reference sequence). The CDR3 loop spans 12 amino acids. V shed 8 bases and J shed 13 bases, with 18 bases lying between them. In DNA form, the CDR3 reads TGTGCCAGCGGACAAAGGGACACGGGGCAGCATTTT. Its translation: CASGQRDTGQHF.

A remark on this clone: The germline gene is not matched at one end of the junction; a read error may be the cause. Other DNA sequences within the sample encode an identical CDR3. This rearrangement joins TRBV20-1 to TRBJ2-7; TRBD1 aligns across 7 bases. The CDR3 covers 15 residues. CDR1 is DFQATT, CDR2 SNEGSKA, per germline (reference sequence). The CDR3 sequence is CSVREAVGQAYEQYF. The CDR3, as DNA: TGCAGTGTTCGTGAGGCCGTCGGACAGGCCTACGAGCAGTACTTT.

This clone was detected only a few times. V gene TRBV9 combines with J gene TRBJ2-1; 9 positions agree with TRBD2. The CDR3 covers 15 residues. CDR1 is SGDLS, CDR2 YYNGEE, per germline. With V trimmed by 3 bases and J by 5 bases, 6 bases remained unmatched. CDR3 protein: CASSALAGLNNEQFF. CDR3 bases: TGTGCCAGCAGCGCCCTAGCGGGACTTAACAATGAGCAGTTCTTC.

This chain uses TRBV9 with TRBJ1-1, with a tentative D call TRBD1 (5 bases). Deletions cut 3 bases from V and 1 base from J, with 13 bases between. This CDR3 has 15 amino acids. Germline loops: CDR1 SGDLS, CDR2 YYNGEE. The CDR3 here is CASSARPTGNTEAFF. In nucleotides, the CDR3 is TGTGCCAGCAGCGCCCGACCTACAGGGAACACTGAAGCTTTCTTT.

The chain joins TRBV15 to TRBJ2-1, with 8 bases that match TRBD1. V was clipped by 1 base and J by 3 bases; unmatched bases: 8. The V gene's germline CDR1 is LNHNV and CDR2 YYDKDF (reference sequence). The CDR3 extends over 17 amino acids. CDR3 residues: CATSRGGQGAFYNEQFF. The CDR3 DNA reads TGTGCCACCAGCAGAGGCGGGCAGGGGGCTTTCTACAATGAGCAGTTCTTC.

This rearrangement joins TRBV6-5 to TRBJ2-7; TRBD1 might be the D (6 bases). Trimming stripped 6 bases from V and 2 bases from J, with 11 bases between. The CDR3 length is 13 residues. Germline CDR1 reads MNHEY; CDR2 reads SVGAGI. The CDR3 spells CASSLDRPYEQYF. The DNA for the CDR3 is TGTGCCAGCAGCTTGGACAGACCCTACGAGCAGTACTTC.

The V and J genes are TRBV7-8 and TRBJ2-5; 9 positions match TRBD2. Trimming cost V 3 bases and J 1 base; bases outside gene matches: 3. Germline V CDR1 and CDR2: SGHVS, FQNEAQ. This CDR3 comprises 15 residues. CDR3 residues: CASSFSGSFQETQYF. DNA of the CDR3: TGTGCCAGCAGCTTTAGCGGGAGTTTCCAAGAGACCCAGTACTTC.

The rearrangement joins TRBV7-8 to TRBJ2-2; weak D call: TRBD1 (5 bases). With 2 bases removed from V and 4 bases from J, the gap between germline ends came to 8 bases. Per germline, CDR1 SGHVS and CDR2 FQNEAQ. This CDR3 has 14 residues. This CDR3 is CASSLQGPTGELFF. CDR3 coding DNA: TGTGCCAGCAGCTTACAGGGTCCCACCGGGGAGCTGTTTTTT.

V gene TRBV28 combines with J gene TRBJ1-2, with D tentatively TRBD1 (6 bases). The V gene's germline CDR1 is MDHEN and CDR2 SYDVKM. The length of the CDR3 is 12 residues. CDR3 loop: CASGVLIYGYTF. CDR3 DNA sequence: TGTGCTTCAGGGGTTTTGATCTATGGCTACACCTTC.

CDR3 sequence reads: CASKPGGLETQYF. In DNA, the CDR3 is TGTGCCAGCAAACCAGGGGGCTTGGAGACCCAGTACTTC. This chain joins TRBV27 and TRBJ2-5; 8 nucleotides match TRBD1. The CDR3 totals 13 residues. V was pared by 7 bases and J by 5 bases, with 6 bases of the junction left unmatched. The germline CDR1 and CDR2 sequences are MNHEY and SMNVEV (reference sequence).

This clone has just one count. The chain's CDR3 is CASSSGTGAMNTEAFF. The CDR3 nucleotides are TGTGCCAGCAGCTCCGGGACAGGGGCGATGAACACTGAAGCTTTCTTT. The chain carries TRBV7-2 and TRBJ1-1, with 10 bases lining up with TRBD1. After removal of 4 bases from V and 0 bases from J, the junction contained 5 bases not matched to a gene. The CDR3 length is 16 residues. Germline V gene lookup returns CDR1 SGHTA and CDR2 FQGNSA.

V is TRBV28 and J is TRBJ1-5; D possibly corresponds to TRBD1 (6 bases). V gave up 3 bases and J gave up 7 bases, with 13 bases separating them. From germline, CDR1 is MDHEN and CDR2 SYDVKM. There are 14 residues in the CDR3. The CDR3 sequence is CASSFQRTVQPQHF. The CDR3 DNA reads TGTGCCAGCAGTTTCCAAAGGACAGTCCAGCCCCAGCATTTT.

J is TRBJ1-1 and V is TRBV30; 9 nucleotides align to TRBD1. Germline values: CDR1 GTSNPN, CDR2 SVGIG (reference sequence). The length of the CDR3 is 16 residues. Trimming cost V 0 bases and J 5 bases; bases outside gene matches: 10. CDR3 DNA: TGTGCCTGGAGTGTACATCGTGGGACAGGGAGTACTGAAGCTTTCTTT. Translated, it gives CAWSVHRGTGSTEAFF.

This chain connects TRBV11-2 to TRBJ1-5; possibly TRBD1 for D (5 bases). The V end was cut by 3 bases, the J end by 3 bases, with 12 bases between. The CDR3 runs 15 residues. Germline V gene sequence: CDR1 SGHAT, CDR2 FQNNGV. The CDR3 sequence is CASSFDGGTNQPQHF. CDR3 bases: TGTGCCAGCAGCTTCGACGGGGGTACCAATCAGCCCCAGCATTTT.

The CDR3 region is CASSPLQGTRGSEKLFF. Here the CDR3 DNA reads TGTGCCAGCTCACCCCTACAGGGGACCCGCGGAAGTGAAAAACTGTTTTTT. The V call is TRBV18, the J call TRBJ1-4, with TRBD1 identical over 7 bases. The germline V gene has CDR1 KGHSH and CDR2 LQKENI. The CDR3 has 17 residues. V lost 3 bases, J lost 7 bases, and 14 bases stayed unmatched.